This T cell receptor (beta chain) was identified in a study of Ad26.COV2.S vaccination and SARS-CoV-2 variants. V dropped 6 bases and J dropped 0 bases, with 15 bases sitting between them. CDR1 and CDR2 from the germline V gene are MDHEN and SYDVKM. The CDR3 length is 16 residues. This clone was found once. The protocol was immunoSEQ multiplex PCR, while the TCRdb copy is restricted to in-frame clones and leaves out a portion. The sample lists over 85,000 clones, less than 85% occurring once. The gene calls are TRBV28 and TRBJ2-1; weak D call: TRBD1 (6 bases). The starting material was peripheral blood, obtained after recovery from COVID-19. This clonotype was sampled from a human donor who had recovered from COVID-19. The CDR3 here is CASSSEGENSYNEQFF. In DNA form, the CDR3 reads TGTGCCAGCAGCTCAGAGGGGGAGAACTCCTACAATGAGCAGTTCTTC.